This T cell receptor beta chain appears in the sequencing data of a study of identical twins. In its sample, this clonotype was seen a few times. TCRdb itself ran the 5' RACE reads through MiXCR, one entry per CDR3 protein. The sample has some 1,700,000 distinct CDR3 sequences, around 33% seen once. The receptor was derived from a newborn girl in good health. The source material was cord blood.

The CDR3 nucleotides are TGTGCCACCAGTGATTCTCGGGGTGCCCTTACTCAAGAGACCCAGTACTTC. Translation gives CATSDSRGALTQETQYF. The rearrangement uses TRBV24-1 and TRBJ2-5, with D maybe TRBD2 (5 bases). Germline values: CDR1 KGHDR, CDR2 SFDVKD. Trimming stripped 2 bases from V and 2 bases from J, with 17 bases between. The CDR3 length is 17 residues.